Below, 2 T cell receptor beta chains from the same sample are listed, as sequenced in a study of T cells after yellow fever vaccination. MiXCR was run by TCRdb on the 5' RACE reads, yielding one entry per CDR3 protein. Among about 310,000 distinct CDR3 sequences listed, approximately 3.8% were seen once. Material: PBMCs, obtained on the day of the yellow fever booster vaccination. The receptors shown here come from a man between 18 and 35 years old who received the YFV17D yellow fever vaccine.

This clonotype has just a few counts. The chain couples TRBV6-5 to TRBJ2-5, with D maybe TRBD2 (6 bases). Trimming took off 10 bases at V and 2 bases at J, with 17 bases between the two ends. The CDR3 loop spans 14 amino acids. Germline lookup yields CDR1 MNHEY and CDR2 SVGAGI. CDR3 coding DNA: TGTGCCATCCGGAGGGCGGCAGGACAAGAGACCCAGTACTTC. Its translation is CAIRRAAGQETQYF.

This clonotype was observed a handful of times. This chain uses TRBV9 with TRBJ2-5, with 8 bases fitting TRBD2. Germline CDR1 reads SGDLS; CDR2 reads YYNGEE. This CDR3 region has 16 residues. J gave up 6 bases and V 0 bases, and 10 bases lay outside the gene matches. The CDR3 sequence: CASSVGDGGALKTQYF. CDR3 DNA: TGTGCCAGCAGCGTAGGAGACGGGGGGGCCTTAAAGACCCAGTACTTC.